The 11 T cell receptor beta chains below all came from one sample that was sequenced in a study of T cells in localized non-small cell lung cancer. Sequencing used immunoSEQ multiplex PCR; TCRdb keeps in-frame clones, though not all of them. The sample contains more than 2,000 clones, 36% of which appear only once. The source was lung tumor tissue, collected before any cancer treatment. Source of these receptors: a man between 40 and 70 years old with stage I lung adenocarcinoma.

The V call is TRBV9, the J call TRBJ1-2; 10 nucleotides agree with TRBD1. The CDR3 loop spans 14 amino acids. The J segment lost 5 bases and the V segment lost 4 bases, leaving 5 bases of the junction unmatched. The germline gives CDR1 SGDLS, CDR2 YYNGEE. CDR3 DNA sequence: TGTGCCAGCAGCTCGACAGGGGGCGAATATGGCTACACCTTC. It is translated as CASSSTGGEYGYTF. The full variable domain, with the rest looked up from reference TRBV9 and TRBJ1-2, is DSGVTQTPKHLITATGQRVTLRCSPRSGDLSVYWYQQSLDQGLQFLIQYYNGEERAKGNILERFSAQQFPDLHSELNLSSLELGDSALYFCASSSTGGEYGYTFGSGTRLTVV.

This clone is a singleton in its sample. The chain joins TRBV25-1 to TRBJ1-6; D unresolved. CDR1 is MGHDK and CDR2 is SYGVNS in the germline V gene. The CDR3 loop spans 17 amino acids. Between the trimmed V and J ends, which lost 2 bases and 9 bases, there was a span of 20 bases. CDR3 sequence (DNA): TGTGCCAGCAGTGAACTTGACTGGCAAAGGATAGCTTCACCCCTCCACTTT. Translation gives CASSELDWQRIASPLHF.

The CDR3 DNA sequence: TGTGCCAGCAGTCGTTTTCAGGGACAGGGATTCCTCGGTACGACAGATACGCAGTATTTT. It translates to CASSRFQGQGFLGTTDTQYF. The chain combines TRBV28 with TRBJ2-3, with TRBD1 identical over 9 bases. V trimming: 5 bases; J trimming: 3 bases; junction bases outside the gene matches: 21. CDR3 length: 20 residues. Germline V CDR1 and CDR2: MDHEN, SYDVKM. Full variable domain (remainder filled in from reference TRBV28 and TRBJ2-3): DVKVTQSSRYLVKRTGEKVFLECVQDMDHENMFWYRQDPGLGLRLIYFSYDVKMKEKGDIPEGYSVSREKKERFSLILESASTNQTSMYLCASSRFQGQGFLGTTDTQYFGPGTRLTVL.

J is TRBJ2-4 and V is TRBV6-8; 7 bases line up with TRBD1. The CDR3 is 17 residues long. Germline V gene data show CDR1 as MNHGY and CDR2 as SAAAGT. Germline trimming cut 7 bases from V and 0 bases from J; bases unmatched to any gene: 12. CDR3 loop: CASTLVGGQLAKNIQYF. The CDR3 DNA sequence: TGTGCCAGCACCCTTGTTGGGGGACAGCTAGCCAAAAACATTCAGTACTTC.

This clone was counted a few times. The rearrangement joins TRBV9 to TRBJ2-7; no clear D. Trimming stripped 5 bases from V and 3 bases from J, with 9 bases between. Per germline, CDR1 SGDLS and CDR2 YYNGEE. This CDR3 region has 12 residues. The CDR3 loop is CASSEFNYEQYF. CDR3 coding DNA: TGTGCCAGCAGTGAGTTCAACTACGAGCAGTACTTC.

The chain joins TRBV11-3 to TRBJ2-5; tentative D call: TRBD1 (6 bases). The CDR3 contains 17 residues. Trimming took off 4 bases at V and 7 bases at J, with 25 bases between the two ends. Germline CDR1 and CDR2: SGHNT and YENEEA. The CDR3 DNA follows: TGTGCCAGCAGCTCCACGGGTGGGGGCGCGGCCGCGTGGACCCAGTACTTC. Protein sequence: CASSSTGGGAAAWTQYF.

The V and J genes are TRBV23-1 and TRBJ1-6; D gene uncertain. TRBV23-1 is identified as an open reading frame with a role that is uncertain. V gave up 6 bases and J gave up 7 bases, with 16 bases separating them. The CDR3 extends over 15 amino acids. CDR3 sequence: CASSPRVFGNSPLHF. The CDR3 DNA sequence: TGCGCCAGCAGCCCGAGAGTATTTGGGAATTCACCCCTCCACTTT.

In its sample, this clone was seen a few times. The genes are TRBV19 and TRBJ1-1; the D gene is possibly TRBD1 (5 bases). The CDR3 spans 13 residues. Trimming pared 5 bases from V and 8 bases from J, leaving 15 bases between. Germline V lookup: CDR1 LNHDA, CDR2 SQIVND (reference sequence). The CDR3 region is CASSVSGRGEAFF. CDR3 sequence (DNA): TGTGCCAGTAGTGTCTCGGGACGGGGAGAAGCTTTCTTT.

This clone is medium-sized by share. The chain has TRBV11-3 and TRBJ2-2; TRBD2 matches 13 bases. This CDR3 region has 19 residues. With 4 bases clipped from V and 5 bases from J, the junction kept 13 bases outside the gene matches. The germline gives CDR1 SGHNT, CDR2 YENEEA. Here the CDR3 reads CASSSRRLAGGSGTGELFF. The CDR3 DNA follows: TGTGCCAGCAGCTCGAGACGACTAGCGGGAGGATCGGGGACCGGGGAGCTGTTTTTT.

By its share, this clone is medium-sized. The chain links TRBV6-8 to TRBJ2-7; D not resolved. This CDR3 has 12 residues. The germline gives CDR1 MNHGY, CDR2 SAAAGT. Trimming cost V 2 bases and J 3 bases, with 5 bases left between them. The DNA for the CDR3 is TGTGCCAGCAGTTACGGGGTCTACGAGCAGTACTTC. It specifies CASSYGVYEQYF.

This chain connects TRBV25-1 to TRBJ2-5, with 8 bases fitting TRBD2. The junction had 8 bases not matched to a gene; V was cut back by 9 bases and J by 5 bases. The CDR3 length is 13 residues. Germline loops: CDR1 MGHDK, CDR2 SYGVNS. The CDR3 DNA follows: TGTGCCAGTGGACTAGCTGGGTTGGAGACCCAGTACTTC. The encoded protein is CASGLAGLETQYF.